The 28 T cell receptor beta chains reported below all come from one sample, sequenced in a study of cytomegalovirus exposure and HLA in healthy donors. The method was immunoSEQ multiplex PCR; TCRdb's version includes in-frame clones alone and lacks a portion of them. The sample includes roughly 250,000 clones, about 86% of them seen just once. Sequencing input: PBMCs. The receptors were sampled from a woman aged 25 to 39 in good health and CMV-seropositive.

This rearrangement joins TRBV5-1 to TRBJ1-1; weak D call: TRBD1 (6 bases). Germline assignment: CDR1 SGHRS and CDR2 YFSETQ. V dropped 2 bases and J dropped 5 bases, with 16 bases sitting between them. CDR3 length equals 15 residues. CDR3 sequence (DNA): TGCGCCAGCAGCTTCATGGGGGGAGGGGGTACTGAAGCTTTCTTT. It encodes CASSFMGGGGTEAFF.

The chain uses TRBV28 and TRBJ2-7, with TRBD2 identical over 14 bases. V was clipped by 6 bases and J by 4 bases; unmatched bases: 8. The CDR3 has 16 amino acids. CDR1 is MDHEN, CDR2 SYDVKM, per germline. CDR3 in amino acids: CASSMGLAGVTYEQYF. As DNA, the CDR3 is TGTGCCAGCAGCATGGGACTAGCGGGAGTTACATACGAGCAGTACTTC.

This clone has more than one count but fewer than ten. The V and J genes are TRBV6-1 and TRBJ2-5; D perhaps matches TRBD2 (6 bases). The germline CDR1 and CDR2 sequences are MNHNS and SASEGT. CDR3 length: 13 amino acids. Trimming cost V 5 bases and J 2 bases, with 9 bases left between them. This chain's CDR3 is CASSPTRQETQYF. In DNA form, the CDR3 reads TGTGCCAGCAGTCCGACTAGGCAAGAGACCCAGTACTTC.

The chain joins TRBV27 to TRBJ2-7, with 9 bases lining up with TRBD1. The CDR3 is 15 amino acids. Looked up from germline, CDR1 is MNHEY and CDR2 is SMNVEV (reference sequence). The ends lost 8 bases at V and 3 bases at J; junction bases unmatched: 11. In nucleotides, the CDR3 is TGTGCCAGCCGTAAAACCGGGACAGGGAGCTACGAGCAGTACTTC. Translated: CASRKTGTGSYEQYF.

The gene calls are TRBV7-9 and TRBJ2-3; 9 nucleotides line up with TRBD2. Unmatched junction bases numbered 3, after V lost 1 base and J lost 4 bases. Germline V lookup: CDR1 SEHNR, CDR2 FQNEAQ (reference sequence). CDR3 length: 15 residues. The CDR3 sequence: CASSLVAGAPDTQYF. The CDR3 DNA is TGTGCCAGCAGCTTAGTAGCGGGAGCTCCAGATACGCAGTATTTT.

This chain joins TRBV9 and TRBJ1-1, with a weak D call TRBD1 (5 bases). The CDR3 consists of 14 residues. CDR1 is SGDLS, CDR2 YYNGEE, per germline. Trimming pared 3 bases from V and 4 bases from J, leaving 13 bases between. CDR3 sequence: CASSGPGGSTEAFF. The CDR3 coding sequence is TGTGCCAGCAGCGGCCCCGGGGGAAGCACTGAAGCTTTCTTT. Together with reference TRBV9 and TRBJ1-1, the CDR3 gives the full variable domain: DSGVTQTPKHLITATGQRVTLRCSPRSGDLSVYWYQQSLDQGLQFLIQYYNGEERAKGNILERFSAQQFPDLHSELNLSSLELGDSALYFCASSGPGGSTEAFFGQGTRLTVV.

In nucleotides, the CDR3 is TGCGCCAGCAGCCAGGGACTAGCGTTGTCCTACGAGCAGTACTTC. Translation gives CASSQGLALSYEQYF. The chain carries TRBV5-1 and TRBJ2-7; 10 nucleotides align to TRBD2. Germline V gives CDR1 SGHRS, CDR2 YFSETQ. This CDR3 is built from 15 residues. V dropped 4 bases and J dropped 1; count of bases not matched to a gene: 5.

The chain combines TRBV5-1 with TRBJ2-1; D is unresolved. The germline V gene has CDR1 SGHRS and CDR2 YFSETQ. V lost 0 bases to trimming and J lost 0 bases, with 16 bases between them. The CDR3 loop spans 18 amino acids. The CDR3 nucleotides read TGCGCCAGCAGCTTGGCCTTGCTGAGCTTTACCTCCTACAATGAGCAGTTCTTC. Translating it yields CASSLALLSFTSYNEQFF.

The chain has TRBV5-4 and TRBJ1-1; no reliable D call. The CDR3 is made up of 12 amino acids. V was pared by 2 bases and J by 8 bases, with 10 bases between. CDR1 is SGHNT, CDR2 YYREEE, per germline (reference sequence). CDR3 residues: CASSFRETEAFF. CDR3 in DNA: TGTGCCAGCAGCTTCCGGGAGACGGAAGCTTTCTTT.

The chain combines TRBV5-1 with TRBJ2-7, with D possibly TRBD1 on 6 matching bases. CDR3 length: 14 residues. Trimming removed 2 bases at V and 4 bases at J, with 13 bases between. CDR1 is SGHRS, CDR2 YFSETQ, per germline. CDR3 protein: CASSLENREYEQYF. Written as DNA, the CDR3 is TGCGCCAGCAGCTTAGAGAACAGGGAGTACGAGCAGTACTTC.

This clone occurred once. The chain employs TRBV7-8 and TRBJ1-2, with D unresolved. The CDR3 is 15 amino acids. V lost 1 base and J lost 1, with 10 bases in between. CDR1 is SGHVS and CDR2 is FQNEAQ in the germline V gene. CDR3 sequence reads: CASSLEPNSNYGYTF. CDR3 nucleotides: TGTGCCAGCAGCTTAGAGCCAAACAGTAACTATGGCTACACCTTC.

V gene TRBV28 combines with J gene TRBJ2-1; D possibly corresponds to TRBD1 (6 bases). With 7 bases removed from V and 4 bases from J, the gap between germline ends came to 11 bases. This CDR3 has 13 amino acids. The germline gives CDR1 MDHEN, CDR2 SYDVKM. The CDR3 region is CASTMDSYNEQFF. DNA of the CDR3: TGTGCCAGCACCATGGACAGTTACAATGAGCAGTTCTTC.

This chain connects TRBV5-1 to TRBJ2-6; D remains unclear. The CDR3 is made up of 16 amino acids. In germline, CDR1 is SGHRS, CDR2 YFSETQ. V was cut by 0 bases and J by 1 base, with 8 bases left in between. In DNA form, the CDR3 reads TGCGCCAGCAGCTTGGCCGTGGCTTCTGGGGCCAACGTCCTGACTTTC. It yields the protein CASSLAVASGANVLTF.

The genes are TRBV19 and TRBJ2-2; no clear D gene. The CDR3 covers 14 residues. CDR1 is LNHDA and CDR2 is SQIVND in the germline V gene (reference sequence). Trimming removed 4 bases from V and 8 bases from J, with 14 bases in between. The CDR3 reads CASSKKGAGGELFF. The CDR3 nucleotides are TGTGCCAGTAGTAAAAAAGGAGCTGGTGGGGAGCTGTTTTTT.

The CDR3 nucleotides read TGTGCCAGCAGTTACGGAGCGAGCTCCTACAATGAGCAGTTCTTC. The encoded protein is CASSYGASSYNEQFF. V gene TRBV6-5 combines with J gene TRBJ2-1; no definite D call. Looked up from germline, CDR1 is MNHEY and CDR2 is SVGAGI. The CDR3 totals 15 residues. The germline V and J ends were trimmed by 2 bases and 0 bases, with 8 bases remaining between them.

V gene TRBV6-5 combines with J gene TRBJ2-3; the match to TRBD2 covers 12 bases. In germline, CDR1 is MNHEY, CDR2 SVGAGI. The CDR3 covers 16 residues. The junction had 3 bases not matched to a gene; V was cut back by 2 bases and J by 3 bases. The CDR3 region has the DNA TGTGCCAGCAGTTACAAACTAGCGGGAGGTACAGATACGCAGTATTTT. Encoded protein: CASSYKLAGGTDTQYF.

The gene calls are TRBV19 and TRBJ1-5; D perhaps matches TRBD1 (5 bases). Germline CDR1 and CDR2: LNHDA and SQIVND (reference sequence). This CDR3 region has 14 residues. Trimming took 1 base from V and 4 from J, leaving 8 bases between them. CDR3 bases: TGTGCCAGTAGTATAGGGACACAAAATCAGCCCCAGCATTTT. Its translation: CASSIGTQNQPQHF.

This clone was observed a few times. J is TRBJ1-5 and V is TRBV28; D may be TRBD1 (5 bases). CDR1 MDHEN and CDR2 SYDVKM come from the germline V gene. Trimming took 3 bases from V and 1 from J, leaving 10 bases between them. This CDR3 spans 15 amino acids. CDR3 protein: CASSLPGGSNQPQHF. The DNA of the CDR3 is TGTGCCAGCAGTTTGCCGGGGGGAAGCAATCAGCCCCAGCATTTT.

The J gene is TRBJ2-7, the V gene TRBV27, with 9 bases aligning to TRBD1. V gave up 5 bases and J gave up 4 bases; unmatched junction bases: 6. Germline V CDR1 and CDR2: MNHEY, SMNVEV (reference sequence). The CDR3 runs to 14 residues. The CDR3 bases are TGTGCCAGCAGTCCCCGGGACAGGGCTTACGAGCAGTACTTC. Its translation is CASSPRDRAYEQYF.

The rearrangement links TRBV7-8 to TRBJ1-2, with D perhaps matching TRBD1 (6 bases). Germline V gene sequence: CDR1 SGHVS, CDR2 FQNEAQ. The CDR3 sequence is 13 residues long. V was pared by 4 bases and J by 8 bases, with 14 bases between. The CDR3 spells CASSYGQSVGYTF. CDR3 sequence (DNA): TGTGCCAGCAGCTACGGACAGTCGGTCGGCTACACCTTC.

The chain's CDR3 is CASSIKGQVGQPQHF. For the CDR3, the DNA is TGTGCCAGTAGTATTAAGGGACAGGTTGGTCAGCCCCAGCATTTT. V is TRBV19 and J is TRBJ1-5, with 8 bases matching TRBD1. Trimming cost V 3 bases and J 6 bases; bases outside gene matches: 7. CDR3 length: 15 residues. Germline-derived CDR1 and CDR2 are LNHDA and SQIVND (reference sequence). The complete variable domain, with remaining parts taken from reference TRBV19 and TRBJ1-5, reads DGGITQSPKYLFRKEGQNVTLSCEQNLNHDAMYWYRQDPGQGLRLIYYSQIVNDFQKGDIAEGYSVSREKKESFPLTVTSAQKNPTAFYLCASSIKGQVGQPQHFGDGTRLSIL.

The chain joins TRBV27 to TRBJ2-1; D perhaps matches TRBD1 (5 bases). The germline V gene encodes CDR1 MNHEY and CDR2 SMNVEV (reference sequence). The CDR3 loop spans 13 amino acids. V lost 2 bases and J lost 7, with 9 bases in between. CDR3 sequence (DNA): TGTGCCAGCAGTTTAGTACAGGTAAATGAGCAGTTCTTC. This sequence encodes CASSLVQVNEQFF.

Here the CDR3 DNA reads TGTGCCAGCAGCTCTCAGGGGGACGGTGAAAAACTGTTTTTT. It encodes CASSSQGDGEKLFF. The V call is TRBV11-1, the J call TRBJ1-4; TRBD1 matches 7 bases. CDR1 SGHAT and CDR2 FQDESV come from the germline V gene (reference sequence). V lost 4 bases to trimming and J lost 7 bases; unmatched junction nucleotides: 6. The CDR3 spans 14 residues.

The DNA of the CDR3 is TGCGCCAGCAGCAACGGACTAGCGGGAGACTTGGAGACCCAGTACTTC. This codes for CASSNGLAGDLETQYF. This rearrangement joins TRBV5-1 to TRBJ2-5; 13 bases align to TRBD2. With 4 bases clipped from V and 5 bases from J, the junction kept 8 bases outside the gene matches. From germline, CDR1 is SGHRS and CDR2 YFSETQ. CDR3 length: 16 residues.

The chain has TRBV19 and TRBJ1-2, with D perhaps matching TRBD1 (6 bases). The CDR3 consists of 17 residues. In germline, CDR1 is LNHDA, CDR2 SQIVND (reference sequence). The V end lost 1 base, the J end lost 2 bases, and 17 bases lay between the germline ends. The CDR3 sequence: CASSIGLTGKRNYGYTF. DNA for the CDR3: TGTGCCAGTAGTATAGGTCTAACAGGGAAGCGGAACTATGGCTACACCTTC.

This clone was observed once. The chain has TRBV19 and TRBJ2-2, with TRBD2 identical over 10 bases. Germline V gives CDR1 LNHDA, CDR2 SQIVND (reference sequence). The CDR3 extends over 16 amino acids. V was clipped by 1 base and J by 3 bases; unmatched bases: 2. The CDR3 loop reads CASSIAGLADTGELFF. The CDR3 bases are TGTGCCAGTAGTATAGCAGGACTAGCGGACACCGGGGAGCTGTTTTTT.

The chain links TRBV20-1 to TRBJ2-7, with a possible D match to TRBD2 (5 bases). The CDR3 has 11 residues. V lost 5 bases and J lost 7, with 12 bases in between. The germline V gene encodes CDR1 DFQATT and CDR2 SNEGSKA (reference sequence). CDR3 coding DNA: TGCAGTGCTTCCACACGCGGGGAGCAGTACTTC. Encoded protein: CSASTRGEQYF.

The chain uses TRBV2 and TRBJ2-1; 7 bases are a match to TRBD2. Germline V gene lookup returns CDR1 SNHLY and CDR2 FYNNEI. CDR3 length: 11 amino acids. The CDR3 DNA reads TGTTGCGGGAGCTCCTACAATGAGCAGTTCTTC. Protein: CCGSSYNEQFF.